Each of the 13 T cell receptor beta chains below was sequenced from the same sample in a study of breast tumors, draining lymph nodes, adjacent tissues. TCRdb processed the multiplex PCR reads anew with MiXCR; each CDR3 protein has one entry. The table shows about 16,000 distinct CDR3 sequences, with roughly 46% occurring only once. The specimen sequenced was tumor-adjacent breast tissue. All receptors come from a female donor with breast cancer. Some clones in this sample may be carry-over from other donors' samples.

The J gene is TRBJ1-3, the V gene TRBV7-9; TRBD1 agrees at 7 bases. The CDR3 is made up of 15 amino acids. Germline CDR1 is SEHNR and CDR2 is FQNEAQ (reference sequence). J was trimmed by 8 bases and V by 6 bases; bases with no gene match: 13. The chain's CDR3 is CASRPPGQRGHTIYF. In DNA, the CDR3 is TGTGCCAGCAGGCCCCCGGGACAGCGGGGGCACACCATATATTTT.

This chain links TRBV7-9 with TRBJ1-2, with a tentative D call TRBD1 (6 bases). The CDR3 runs 13 residues. The V and J ends lost 6 bases and 2 bases respectively, with 10 bases between them. Germline values: CDR1 SEHNR, CDR2 FQNEAQ (reference sequence). CDR3 loop: CASRDSLNYGYTF. Here the CDR3 DNA reads TGTGCCAGCAGGGACAGCCTGAACTATGGCTACACCTTC.

The table lists this clonotype with many counts. The genes are TRBV9 and TRBJ2-3; D perhaps matches TRBD1 (6 bases). Germline-derived CDR1 and CDR2 are SGDLS and YYNGEE. Trimming took off 2 bases at V and 3 bases at J, with 19 bases between the two ends. The CDR3 totals 17 residues. CDR3 loop: CASSVSSGTSQTDTQYF. CDR3 nucleotides: TGTGCCAGCAGCGTCTCATCCGGGACAAGCCAAACAGATACGCAGTATTTT.

For this clonotype: A much larger clone differs from this one at a single base, so this may be a read error. The chain joins TRBV14 to TRBJ1-1; maybe TRBD1 (5 bases). Germline V gene sequence: CDR1 SGHDN, CDR2 FVKESK. The CDR3 length is 16 residues. Between the trimmed V and J ends, which lost 8 bases and 0 bases, there was a span of 19 bases. CDR3 sequence reads: CASGPGTSFMNTEAFF. CDR3 nucleotides: TGTGCCAGCGGCCCTGGGACGAGCTTCATGAACACTGAAGCTTTCTTT.

Relative to its sample, this clonotype is medium-sized. The CDR3 coding sequence is TGTGCCAGCAATGAGCCGCGGGAGGGAATCTACGAGCAGTACTTC. Translating gives CASNEPREGIYEQYF. The genes are TRBV2 and TRBJ2-7; 9 bases map to TRBD2. Germline CDR1 and CDR2: SNHLY and FYNNEI. V was clipped by 7 bases and J by 3 bases; unmatched bases: 10. The CDR3 has 15 amino acids.

This clonotype ranks as medium-sized. This chain connects TRBV7-9 to TRBJ2-7; 10 bases map to TRBD1. This CDR3 region has 16 residues. J lost 6 bases, V lost 2 bases, and 10 bases had no gene match. Per germline, CDR1 SEHNR and CDR2 FQNEAQ (reference sequence). The CDR3 DNA reads TGTGCCAGCAGCTTACGGACAGGGGGGCCGGGGTCCGAGCAGTACTTC. It yields the protein CASSLRTGGPGSEQYF.

This clonotype has a count of ten or more. The chain carries TRBV5-1 and TRBJ2-5; unclear D gene. The CDR3 is 14 amino acids. Germline V CDR1 and CDR2: SGHRS, YFSETQ. Trimming took off 0 bases at V and 8 bases at J, with 14 bases between the two ends. The CDR3 protein is CASSLVMGPDTQYF. The CDR3 bases are TGCGCCAGCAGCTTGGTGATGGGTCCAGACACCCAGTACTTC. The complete variable domain, with remaining parts taken from reference TRBV5-1 and TRBJ2-5, reads KAGVTQTPRYLIKTRGQQVTLSCSPISGHRSVSWYQQTPGQGLQFLFEYFSETQRNKGNFPGRFSGRQFSNSRSEMNVSTLELGDSALYLCASSLVMGPDTQYFGPGTRLLVL.

This clonotype showed up many times. V is TRBV2 and J is TRBJ1-1, with D unresolved. The V end lost 6 bases, the J end lost 0 bases, and 14 bases lay between the germline ends. Germline V lookup: CDR1 SNHLY, CDR2 FYNNEI. The CDR3 spans 15 residues. The CDR3 is CASSQLGQMNTEAFF. The CDR3 DNA reads TGTGCCAGCAGCCAACTCGGTCAAATGAACACTGAAGCTTTCTTT.

The chain uses TRBV2 and TRBJ1-2, with a tentative D call TRBD1 (6 bases). The CDR3 is 14 amino acids. Germline V gene sequence: CDR1 SNHLY, CDR2 FYNNEI. V was trimmed by 7 bases and J by 8 bases, leaving 20 bases between them. CDR3 sequence: CASTKLEGVLGYTF. The CDR3 DNA sequence: TGTGCCAGCACCAAACTAGAGGGGGTATTGGGCTACACCTTC.

This clonotype occurred a few times. The V call is TRBV25-1, the J call TRBJ2-5; D is perhaps TRBD2 (6 bases). Germline CDR1 is MGHDK and CDR2 is SYGVNS. Trimming shortened V by 6 bases and J by 4 bases, and 6 bases separated the two germline ends. The CDR3 loop spans 11 amino acids. Here the CDR3 DNA reads TGTGCCAGCAGGGGGGGAGAGACCCAGTACTTC. This encodes CASRGGETQYF.

The chain has TRBV25-1 and TRBJ2-3, with D hard to call. Deletions cut 5 bases from V and 5 bases from J, with 5 bases between. Per the germline V gene, CDR1 is MGHDK and CDR2 is SYGVNS. The CDR3 is 11 residues long. The CDR3 coding sequence is TGTGCCAGCAGTTGGGGAGATACGCAGTATTTT. It encodes CASSWGDTQYF.

This chain connects TRBV7-9 to TRBJ1-4, with D uncertain. With 6 bases removed from V and 6 bases from J, the gap between germline ends came to 8 bases. The CDR3 has 12 residues. The germline gives CDR1 SEHNR, CDR2 FQNEAQ (reference sequence). The DNA of the CDR3 is TGTGCCAGCAGTCACCGGGATGAAAAACTGTTTTTT. Translated: CASSHRDEKLFF.

This clonotype was counted ten times or more. The V call is TRBV20-1, the J call TRBJ2-5; D is ambiguous. V was cut by 6 bases and J by 1 base, with 18 bases left in between. The CDR3 sequence is 15 residues long. Germline V gene data show CDR1 as DFQATT and CDR2 as SNEGSKA (reference sequence). This chain's CDR3 is CSASWAIGFQETQYF. CDR3 sequence (DNA): TGCAGTGCCAGTTGGGCAATTGGGTTCCAAGAGACCCAGTACTTC.